A selection of T cell receptor beta chains follows, all from one sample in a study of blood T cell repertoires in COVID-19. Generated by immunoSEQ multiplex PCR, the TCRdb table keeps only in-frame clones and is missing some. This table holds 40,000 or so clones, about 85% found once. What was sequenced was peripheral blood. These receptors originate from a human donor in a cohort sampled during active COVID-19. Both conserved end residues are part of each CDR3. A D gene is named only where the DNA matches it firmly. Size is stated for part of the rows, as once, few or many counts, or as a class when the clone is expanded.

TRBD1,.,TRBV11-2,TRBJ2-1,CASSYTWTGGSDEQFF,TGTGCCAGCAGCTACACCTGGACAGGGGGCTCGGATGAGCAGTTCTTC
.,once,TRBV18,TRBJ1-5,CASSQGSDSQPQHF,TGTGCCAGCTCCCAGGGTTCAGACAGTCAGCCCCAGCATTTT
.,.,TRBV10-3,TRBJ2-3,CAISEGQRVNAQYF,TGTGCCATCAGTGAGGGGCAGAGGGTGAATGCGCAGTATTTT
TRBD1,.,TRBV5-1,TRBJ1-2,CASTPGTGNYGYTF,TGCGCCAGCACCCCCGGGACAGGGAACTATGGCTACACCTTC
TRBD2,.,TRBV7-2,TRBJ2-1,CASSSRTSGGERFF,TGTGCCAGCAGCTCCCGGACTAGCGGGGGCGAGCGGTTCTTC
.,.,TRBV5-4,TRBJ2-2,CASSLGDSHTGELFF,TGTGCCAGCAGCTTAGGAGACAGCCACACCGGGGAGCTGTTTTTT
.,.,TRBV4-1,TRBJ1-6,CASSQGRWSGSPLHF,TGCGCCAGCAGCCAAGGGCGTTGGTCGGGTTCACCCCTCCACTTT
TRBD1,.,TRBV15,TRBJ2-7,CATSRDLRGQWYF,TGTGCCACCAGCAGAGATTTAAGGGGGCAGTGGTACTTC
.,.,TRBV9,TRBJ2-5,CASSVGHEALGTQYF,TGTGCCAGCAGCGTGGGGCACGAAGCCTTGGGGACCCAGTACTTC
.,.,TRBV7-8,TRBJ2-1,CASSLGSSYNEQFF,TGTGCCAGCAGCTTAGGCAGCTCCTACAATGAGCAGTTCTTC
TRBD1,.,TRBV10-3,TRBJ1-2,CAISDQGQNYGYTF,TGTGCCATCAGTGACCAGGGACAGAACTATGGCTACACCTTC
TRBD1,.,TRBV5-6,TRBJ1-5,CASTRQGNDQPQHF,TGTGCCAGCACGAGACAGGGTAACGATCAGCCCCAGCATTTT
.,.,TRBV5-1,TRBJ2-1,CASSLIHRVDEQFF,TGCGCCAGCAGCTTGATCCACAGGGTAGATGAGCAGTTCTTC
TRBD1,.,TRBV13,TRBJ2-6,CASSPRGTGVSGANVLTF,TGTGCCAGCAGCCCCCGTGGGACAGGGGTCTCTGGGGCCAACGTCCTGACTTTC
TRBD1,.,TRBV3-1/TRBV3-2,TRBJ1-2,CASSHPDRDYGYTF,TGTGCCAGCAGCCATCCAGACAGGGACTATGGCTACACCTTC
.,once,TRBV10-2,TRBJ2-7,CASSGGTHGSSYEQYF,TGCGCCAGCAGTGGGGGGACGCACGGGAGCTCCTACGAGCAGTACTTC
TRBD2,.,TRBV5-5,TRBJ2-3,CASSWGAAGGKDTQYF,TGTGCCAGCAGCTGGGGTGCAGCGGGGGGAAAAGATACGCAGTATTTT
.,.,TRBV19,TRBJ1-2,CASSIGGVDGYTF,TGTGCCAGTAGTATAGGGGGAGTGGATGGCTACACCTTC
.,.,TRBV7-8,TRBJ2-2,CASSLDVVGELFF,TGTGCCAGCAGCTTAGATGTCGTCGGGGAGCTGTTTTTT
.,.,TRBV7-3,TRBJ1-1,CASSLTRGPLTEAFF,TGTGCCAGCAGCTTAACCAGGGGACCTCTTACTGAAGCTTTCTTT
TRBD2,.,TRBV11-2,TRBJ2-3,CASSGGGWGTDTQYF,TGTGCCAGCAGTGGGGGGGGATGGGGCACAGATACGCAGTATTTT
TRBD1,.,TRBV5-1,TRBJ1-2,CASSSYTGGAYEGYTF,TGCGCCAGCAGCTCATATACAGGGGGCGCATATGAGGGCTACACCTTC
.,.,TRBV9,TRBJ2-2,CASSLSRGDTGELFF,TGTGCCAGCAGTCTCTCTAGGGGTGACACCGGGGAGCTGTTTTTT
TRBD2,.,TRBV5-1,TRBJ2-3,CASSLGLAGGYTQYF,TGCGCCAGCAGCTTGGGTCTAGCGGGGGGTTATACGCAGTATTTT
.,once,TRBV7-9,TRBJ2-2,CASSPSGFTGELFF,TGTGCCAGCAGCCCAAGCGGGTTCACCGGGGAGCTGTTTTTT
TRBD1,.,TRBV28,TRBJ2-1,CASSPVLASDRGIRDEQFF,TGTGCCAGCAGTCCTGTCTTAGCCTCGGACAGGGGGATTCGGGATGAGCAGTTCTTC
TRBD1,.,TRBV13,TRBJ2-2,CASSPRDSYTGELFF,TGTGCCAGCAGCCCCCGGGACAGCTACACCGGGGAGCTGTTTTTT
.,.,TRBV6-6,TRBJ2-5,CASSPQGETQYF,TGTGCCAGCAGTCCGCAGGGGGAGACCCAGTACTTC